This TCR beta chain is drawn from a study of shared clonotypes between healthy human individuals. The authors split each subset's genomic DNA evenly across several immunoSEQ plates. The table came from immunoSEQ multiplex PCR; TCRdb's copy has only in-frame clones and leaves some out. The sample yields about 2 million clones, about 95% seen once. In the naive CD8 group, cells lacked CD45RO and were positively selected for CCR7, so terminally differentiated effector memory CD45RA+ cells were left out. General study points: Some clonotypes were shared by all four sorted-subset donors, while others were not shared. The non-shared ones had lower generation probabilities than the shared ones. Donor scarcity curtailed the genetic and exposure-history diversity represented herein. Compared with memory subsets, naive subsets generally had larger estimated richness.

This clone has just one count. Its target is unknown. The receptor was isolated from a man aged 18 to 29 in good health. Sequenced material: naive CD8+ T cells sorted from blood.

CDR3 loop: CASAIAGTNTGELFF. The CDR3 region has the DNA TGTGCCAGCGCTATAGCGGGGACGAACACCGGGGAGCTGTTTTTT. This chain connects TRBV21-1 to TRBJ2-2; the table assigns TRBD2, which was not confirmed against the DNA. TRBV21-1 is tagged as a pseudogene. The CDR3 consists of 15 residues.